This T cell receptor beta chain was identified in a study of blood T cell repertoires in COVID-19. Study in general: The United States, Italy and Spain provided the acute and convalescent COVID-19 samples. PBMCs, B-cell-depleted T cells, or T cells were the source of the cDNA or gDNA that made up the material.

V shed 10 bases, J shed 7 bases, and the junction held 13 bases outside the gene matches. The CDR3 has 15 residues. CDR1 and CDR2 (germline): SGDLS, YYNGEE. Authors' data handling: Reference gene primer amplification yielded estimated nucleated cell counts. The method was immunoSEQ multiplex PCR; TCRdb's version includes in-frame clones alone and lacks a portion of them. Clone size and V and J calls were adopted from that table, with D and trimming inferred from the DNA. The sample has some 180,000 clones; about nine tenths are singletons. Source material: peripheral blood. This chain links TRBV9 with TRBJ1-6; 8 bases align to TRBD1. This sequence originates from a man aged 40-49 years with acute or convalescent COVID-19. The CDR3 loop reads CAWAQGVPTNSPLHF. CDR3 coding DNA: TGTGCCTGGGCACAGGGGGTACCCACGAATTCACCCCTCCACTTT.